This entry lists 20 T cell receptor beta chains sequenced from one sample in a study of tumor and adjacent non-tumor tissue in lung cancer. The library came from three nested PCR rounds adapted from ARM-PCR protocols. Each CDR3 protein is one row after TCRdb ran MiXCR on the multiplex PCR reads. The table has around 70,000 distinct CDR3 sequences, roughly 60% seen once. This sample's RNA came from whole unsorted tissue. Input material: lung tumor tissue. The receptors shown here come from a man aged 45-65 years with non-small cell lung cancer.

In this sample, this clonotype turned up once. The chain employs TRBV12-3 or TRBV12-4 and TRBJ2-5, with 8 bases aligning to TRBD1. Unmatched junction bases numbered 20, after V lost 9 bases and J lost 8 bases. The CDR3 totals 16 residues. The CDR3: CARQDRVSIVEDTQYF. CDR3 bases: TGTGCCAGGCAGGACAGGGTGTCTATTGTCGAGGACACCCAGTACTTC.

The table lists this clonotype with many counts. The chain carries TRBV29-1 and TRBJ2-5; D is unclear. Trimming stripped 3 bases from V and 2 bases from J, with 10 bases between. The CDR3 sequence is 13 residues long. Germline loops: CDR1 SQVTM, CDR2 ANQGSEA. The CDR3: CSVDFAEQETQYF. CDR3 DNA: TGCAGCGTTGATTTCGCAGAACAAGAGACCCAGTACTTC.

As for this clonotype: The junction departs from the called germline gene at one end, perhaps through a read error. This sequence joins TRBV12-3 or TRBV12-4 and TRBJ2-2; tentatively, D is TRBD1 (6 bases). The CDR3 loop spans 15 amino acids. CDR3 protein: CASSPSRGGTGELFF. The CDR3 DNA sequence: TGTGCAAGCAGCCCAAGCAGGGGTGGGACCGGGGAGTTGTTCTTT.

Of note for this clonotype: Without the conserved terminal phenylalanine or tryptophan, this CDR3 likely stems from a read error. The DNA is left out, because the CDR3 cannot be placed on it with certainty; the CDR3 is given as TCRdb lists it. The chain employs TRBV11-2 and TRBJ1-1; the table gives TRBD1 as D, unverified against the DNA. CDR1 and CDR2 from the germline V gene are SGHAT and FQNNGV. Both ends counted, the CDR3 spans 15 residues. CDR3 amino acids: CASSLGGTGNTEAFC.

In regard to this clonotype: One base away lies a much larger clone, so this may be a sequencing read error. V usage is TRBV12-1 and J usage is TRBJ2-5; TRBD1, the table's D call, was not compared with the DNA. TRBV12-1 is a known pseudogene. There are 17 residues in the CDR3. The CDR3 sequence is CGSSFGSTGANQETQYF. The CDR3 DNA is TGTGGCAGCAGCTTTGGGAGTACGGGGGCGAACCAAGAGACCCAGTACTTC.

As to this clonotype: Without the conserved terminal phenylalanine or tryptophan, this CDR3 likely stems from a read error. The CDR3 region is CASSGGVVKNIQYL. The CDR3 nucleotides are TGCGCCAGCAGTGGGGGAGTCGTCAAAAATATTCAGTACTTA. The chain recombines TRBV10-2 with TRBJ2-4; a weak D match, TRBD2 (5 bases). The V gene's germline CDR1 is WSHSY and CDR2 SAAADI. The CDR3 totals 14 residues.

The genes are TRBV4-1 and TRBJ2-1; D not certain. V was trimmed by 2 bases and J by 0 bases, leaving 17 bases between them. Germline CDR1 MGHRA, CDR2 YSYEKL. The CDR3 length is 18 residues. The CDR3 DNA follows: TGCGCCAGCAGCCAACATCAGCTTGGGCGGATCTCCTACAATGAGCAGTTCTTC. Translation: CASSQHQLGRISYNEQFF.

This clonotype was detected once. A much larger clone lies a single base off, so this may be a read error. This chain connects TRBV6-1 to TRBJ1-5; the D gene is possibly TRBD1 (6 bases). Germline CDR1 and CDR2: MNHNS and SASEGT. Deletions cut 6 bases from V and 1 base from J, with 13 bases between. This CDR3 contains 15 residues. Written as DNA, the CDR3 is TGTGCCAGCAGAGCAGGGGTGTTGAGCAATCAGCCCCAGCATTTT. Translated: CASRAGVLSNQPQHF.

Worth noting for this clonotype: A much larger clone differs by one base, so this may be a read error. CDR3 bases: TGTGCCAGCATCCTATCAGGACCCACAGATACGCAGTATTTT. Translated, it gives CASILSGPTDTQYF. The chain joins TRBV13 to TRBJ2-3; D is undetermined. Trimming pared 7 bases from V and 2 bases from J, leaving 13 bases between. The CDR3 runs to 14 residues. The germline gives CDR1 PRHDT, CDR2 FYEKMQ (reference sequence).

On this clonotype itself: Germline is not matched at one junction end, which may reflect a read error. J is TRBJ2-5 and V is TRBV18, with no clear D. The CDR3 has 13 amino acids. Germline-derived CDR1 and CDR2 are KGHSH and LQKENI. The DNA of the CDR3 is TGTGCCAGGTCACCACAGATGGGAGAGACCCAGTACTTC. Its protein product is CARSPQMGETQYF.

The table lists this clonotype with a count of one. The junction departs from germline at one end; a sequencing error may be responsible. This chain joins TRBV5-4 and TRBJ2-1; no firm D call. CDR1 is SGHNT, CDR2 YYREEE, per germline (reference sequence). This CDR3 contains 15 residues. The DNA of the CDR3 is TGTGCCAGCAGCTTGGGGGCCCTCTCCCACAATGAGCATTTCTTC. Translated: CASSLGALSHNEHFF.

V gene TRBV20-1 combines with J gene TRBJ1-1, with D possibly TRBD1 on 6 matching bases. CDR1 is DFQATT, CDR2 SNEGSKA, per germline (reference sequence). V lost 3 bases and J lost 4, with 15 bases in between. The CDR3 runs 14 residues. The CDR3 nucleotides read TGCAGTGCTAGGTCTGTCAGGGGAGGCACTGAAGCTTTCTTT. Translation gives CSARSVRGGTEAFF.

The chain is built from TRBV4-2 and TRBJ2-1; D assignment may be TRBD1 or TRBD2 (5 bases each). This CDR3 has 14 residues. Germline V gene sequence: CDR1 LGHNA, CDR2 YNFKEQ. CDR3 sequence reads: CVRSQEEGRNEQFF. The CDR3 DNA reads TGTGTCAGGAGCCAAGAAGAGGGGCGTAATGAGCAGTTCTTC.

Points on this clonotype: Just one base apart from a much larger clone, this may be a read error. The chain joins TRBV6-1 to TRBJ1-2, with unresolved D. CDR1 and CDR2 from the germline V gene are MNHNS and SASEGT. The CDR3 is 14 residues long. CDR3 in amino acids: CVSSPLGPNYGYTF. The CDR3 region has the DNA TGTGTCAGCAGTCCTTTAGGCCCCAACTATGGCTACACCTTC.

The J gene is TRBJ2-1, the V gene TRBV20-1; 10 bases line up with TRBD2. V dropped 6 bases and J dropped 7; count of bases not matched to a gene: 9. CDR3 length equals 14 residues. Per germline, CDR1 DFQATT and CDR2 SNEGSKA (reference sequence). Here the CDR3 DNA reads TGCAGTGCCATTAGCGGGGGGATCGTGAATGAGCAGTTCTTC. As protein: CSAISGGIVNEQFF.

Concerning this clonotype: One junction end does not reproduce the germline sequence, and a read error may be involved. The chain employs TRBV10-3 and TRBJ2-7, with D perhaps assigned TRBD1 or TRBD2 (5 bases each). CDR3 length: 15 amino acids. Germline V gives CDR1 ENHRY, CDR2 SYGVKD. CDR3 region: CAISGGIGASYELYF. The CDR3 region has the DNA TGTGCCATCAGTGGGGGGATAGGGGCCTCCTACGAGCTGTACTTC.

This clonotype has at least ten counts. This chain uses TRBV5-1 with TRBJ2-6; D call uncertain. Germline values: CDR1 SGHRS, CDR2 YFSETQ. The CDR3 covers 15 residues. Trimming cost V 4 bases and J 1 base, with 9 bases left between them. The CDR3 DNA reads as TGCGCCAGCAGCGTGGACGGGTCTGGGGCCAACGTCCTGACTTTC. It yields the protein CASSVDGSGANVLTF. Full variable domain (remainder filled in from reference TRBV5-1 and TRBJ2-6): KAGVTQTPRYLIKTRGQQVTLSCSPISGHRSVSWYQQTPGQGLQFLFEYFSETQRNKGNFPGRFSGRQFSNSRSEMNVSTLELGDSALYLCASSVDGSGANVLTFGAGSRLTVL.

About this clonotype: No conserved phenylalanine or tryptophan is present at the end of the CDR3, so a read error is the likely explanation. The CDR3 nucleotides are TGTAGTGCGGCGACCGGGACCGACTCCTACAATGAGCAGTTCTAC. Its translation is CSAATGTDSYNEQFY. This chain uses TRBV20-1 with TRBJ2-1; perhaps D is TRBD1 or TRBD2 (5 bases each). Germline V lookup: CDR1 DFQATT, CDR2 SNEGSKA (reference sequence). The CDR3 has 15 residues.

The genes are TRBV6-1 and TRBJ2-7; 9 positions match TRBD2. The CDR3 has 14 amino acids. Losses at the gene ends were 1 base for V and 10 bases for J; bases not matched to a gene: 8. Per germline, CDR1 MNHNS and CDR2 SASEGT. DNA of the CDR3: TGTGCCAGCAGTGAAGTAGCGGGAGAATTCGGACAGTACTTC. Its protein is CASSEVAGEFGQYF.

Concerning this clonotype: Sequence at one end of the junction differs from germline and may be a read error. V and J are TRBV12-3 or TRBV12-4 and TRBJ2-7; no definite D call. The CDR3 contains 16 residues. The DNA for the CDR3 is TGTGCCAGTAGTTTGGGCGAGGCGTCATCCTCCTACGAGCAGTACTTC. Its protein is CASSLGEASSSYEQYF.